This TCR beta chain is drawn from a study of T cells in tuberculosis. General observations from the study: Active tuberculosis alpha repertoires lay closer to GMM-specific TCRs than controls'.

As to time point: new active TB diagnosis, blood taken before or within 7 days of starting treatment. Confirmation came from sputum smear and/or culture positivity for M. tuberculosis. On average roughly 90,000 T cells per donor were immunosequenced. Sequenced by immunoSEQ multiplex PCR; TCRdb stores in-frame clones only, minus some. The sample records tens of thousands of clones, about 90% being singletons. Notes on this clone: The antigen is not known.

There are 16 residues in the CDR3. Trimming cost V 1 base and J 5 bases; bases outside gene matches: 9. From germline, CDR1 is SGHTA and CDR2 FQGNSA. This sequence was found in an adult with tuberculosis. Some clones in this sample may be carry-over from other donors' samples. This rearrangement joins TRBV7-2 to TRBJ1-2; 8 bases agree with TRBD1. Sample: PBMCs, taken at tuberculosis diagnosis. The CDR3: CASSLVGRGQAYGYTF. The CDR3 region has the DNA TGTGCCAGCAGCTTAGTGGGCCGGGGACAGGCGTATGGCTACACCTTC.